Below are 28 T cell receptor beta chains sequenced from a single sample in a study of cytomegalovirus exposure and HLA in healthy donors. TCRdb's table, derived via immunoSEQ multiplex PCR, lists solely in-frame clones and lacks some. The sample has 120,000 or so clones; roughly nine tenths are singletons. The sequenced sample was PBMCs. Receptors originate from a man in his late teens or twenties in good health and CMV-seropositive.

J is TRBJ1-6 and V is TRBV5-6; 7 bases align to TRBD1. The CDR3 extends over 15 amino acids. In germline, CDR1 is SGHDT, CDR2 YYEEEE. The junction had 7 bases not matched to a gene; V was cut back by 2 bases and J by 8 bases. DNA for the CDR3: TGTGCCAGCAGCTTACTACAGGGGCGAGATTCACCCCTCCACTTT. Its protein is CASSLLQGRDSPLHF.

CDR3 protein: CASSEGRGEAYNEQFF. In nucleotides, the CDR3 is TGTGCCAGCAGTGAAGGGCGGGGGGAAGCATACAATGAGCAGTTCTTC. V usage is TRBV6-1 and J usage is TRBJ2-1; 8 nucleotides agree with TRBD2. The J segment lost 4 bases and the V segment lost 1 base, leaving 6 bases of the junction unmatched. The CDR3 covers 16 residues. CDR1 is MNHNS and CDR2 is SASEGT in the germline V gene.

This chain joins TRBV4-1 and TRBJ2-2, with D unresolved. The V gene's germline CDR1 is MGHRA and CDR2 YSYEKL. The CDR3 is 16 residues long. Trimming removed 1 base from V and 1 base from J, with 10 bases in between. For the CDR3, the DNA is TGCGCCAGCAGCCAAGGGAGAGTCGGGAACACCGGGGAGCTGTTTTTT. Translation: CASSQGRVGNTGELFF.

The chain links TRBV7-9 to TRBJ1-5; 7 nucleotides align to TRBD1. The CDR3 covers 15 residues. CDR1 is SEHNR and CDR2 is FQNEAQ in the germline V gene (reference sequence). Unmatched junction bases numbered 4, after V lost 1 base and J lost 4 bases. CDR3 DNA: TGTGCCAGCAGCTTAGAGGGGGCCAGAAATCAGCCCCAGCATTTT. Residues: CASSLEGARNQPQHF.

The chain combines TRBV4-2 with TRBJ2-4, with D perhaps matching TRBD1 (6 bases). The CDR3 has 16 residues. Germline assignment: CDR1 LGHNA and CDR2 YNFKEQ. The V end was cut by 0 bases, the J end by 1 base, with 10 bases between. The CDR3 is CASSQERGFAKNIQYF. CDR3 bases: TGTGCCAGCAGCCAAGAAAGGGGGTTTGCCAAAAACATTCAGTACTTC.

The chain links TRBV7-9 to TRBJ2-1, with D maybe TRBD2 (6 bases). V was clipped by 5 bases and J by 3 bases, with 17 bases between them. This CDR3 comprises 16 residues. Per the germline V gene, CDR1 is SEHNR and CDR2 is FQNEAQ (reference sequence). CDR3 bases: TGTGCCAGCAGCCCCCGGCGGGGAAGGGTCTACAATGAGCAGTTCTTC. It encodes CASSPRRGRVYNEQFF.

The V and J genes are TRBV5-4 and TRBJ2-1; the match to TRBD1 covers 11 bases. Germline V gives CDR1 SGHNT, CDR2 YYREEE (reference sequence). With 6 bases clipped from V and 8 bases from J, the junction kept 4 bases outside the gene matches. The CDR3 runs 13 residues. The chain's CDR3 is CASKGQGADEQFF. CDR3 sequence (DNA): TGTGCCAGCAAAGGACAGGGGGCGGATGAGCAGTTCTTC.

This chain uses TRBV7-6 with TRBJ2-5; D perhaps matches TRBD2 (6 bases). This CDR3 region has 14 residues. CDR1 is SGHVS, CDR2 FNYEAQ, per germline. Trimming removed 6 bases at V and 2 bases at J, with 13 bases between. The CDR3 region has the DNA TGTGCCAGCAGTTTCTCGGGGGTTCAAGAGACCCAGTACTTC. Translation: CASSFSGVQETQYF.

The chain carries TRBV2 and TRBJ1-1; TRBD1 matches at 7 bases. V trimming: 4 bases; J trimming: 1 base; junction bases outside the gene matches: 9. The CDR3 loop spans 16 amino acids. The germline gives CDR1 SNHLY, CDR2 FYNNEI. The CDR3 sequence: CASSVSGTVTNTEAFF. In DNA, the CDR3 is TGTGCCAGCAGTGTTTCCGGGACAGTCACGAACACTGAAGCTTTCTTT.

In DNA form, the CDR3 reads TGTGCCAGCAGCTTAGGCCCGACAGGGACCTACGAGCAGTACTTC. Amino acids: CASSLGPTGTYEQYF. V and J are TRBV11-2 and TRBJ2-7; the match to TRBD1 covers 7 bases. With V trimmed by 1 base and J by 2 bases, 5 bases remained unmatched. The germline V gene has CDR1 SGHAT and CDR2 FQNNGV. The CDR3 has 15 residues.

V is TRBV21-1 and J is TRBJ1-4; the D call of TRBD1 is as the table states it, not checked on the DNA. TRBV21-1 is labeled a pseudogene. This CDR3 comprises 15 residues. CDR3 bases: TGTGCCAGCAGCTTCAAGGACAGGGCTGGGAAAGTGTTGTTTTTT. Translated: CASSFKDRAGKVLFF.

The CDR3 protein is CASSSLQGTTNEKLFF. For the CDR3, the DNA is TGTGCCAGCAGCTCCCTACAGGGGACAACTAATGAAAAACTGTTTTTT. V and J are TRBV7-6 and TRBJ1-4; 7 bases agree with TRBD1. V trimming: 4 bases; J trimming: 0 bases; junction bases outside the gene matches: 5. Germline V CDR1 and CDR2: SGHVS, FNYEAQ. The CDR3 has 16 residues.

The rearrangement uses TRBV27 and TRBJ1-2; 7 positions match TRBD1. Germline CDR1 MNHEY, CDR2 SMNVEV (reference sequence). This CDR3 contains 14 residues. Losses at the gene ends were 5 bases for V and 7 bases for J; bases not matched to a gene: 10. In nucleotides, the CDR3 is TGTGCCAGCAGTGATGGGACAGAATTGCTTGGCTACACCTTC. Its translation: CASSDGTELLGYTF.

This chain connects TRBV5-1 to TRBJ2-5, with D possibly being TRBD2 (6 bases). The V end lost 2 bases, the J end lost 5 bases, and 13 bases lay between the germline ends. The CDR3 spans 14 residues. Per the germline V gene, CDR1 is SGHRS and CDR2 is YFSETQ. CDR3 amino acids: CASSFFGGRETQYF. Written as DNA, the CDR3 is TGCGCCAGCAGCTTTTTCGGGGGTCGGGAGACCCAGTACTTC.

V usage is TRBV2 and J usage is TRBJ2-7; 9 bases agree with TRBD2. Germline CDR1 and CDR2: SNHLY and FYNNEI. This CDR3 contains 14 residues. Germline trimming cut 8 bases from V and 4 bases from J; bases unmatched to any gene: 9. CDR3 residues: CASVAGRGGYEQYF. The CDR3 DNA reads as TGTGCCAGCGTAGCAGGGCGGGGGGGGTACGAGCAGTACTTC.

V gene TRBV5-6 combines with J gene TRBJ1-6; no firm D call. Germline V CDR1 and CDR2: SGHDT, YYEEEE. The CDR3 has 14 amino acids. Trimming left V 0 bases short and J 6 bases short, with 7 bases between. The DNA for the CDR3 is TGTGCCAGCAGCTTGGACAGAAGTAATTCACCCCTCCACTTT. As protein: CASSLDRSNSPLHF.

This clone was detected only once. V is TRBV27 and J is TRBJ2-3; unclear D gene. The CDR3 runs to 14 residues. Germline V gene data show CDR1 as MNHEY and CDR2 as SMNVEV (reference sequence). V was clipped by 4 bases and J by 1 base, with 9 bases between them. The CDR3 is CASSYLSRTDTQYF. As DNA, the CDR3 is TGTGCCAGCAGTTATCTTAGTCGCACAGATACGCAGTATTTT.

The chain combines TRBV9 with TRBJ2-2, with D perhaps TRBD2 (6 bases). Germline assignment: CDR1 SGDLS and CDR2 YYNGEE. The CDR3 is 14 residues long. Trimming removed 0 bases at V and 7 bases at J, with 10 bases between. The CDR3 spells CASSVDSGGGELFF. The CDR3 DNA reads TGTGCCAGCAGCGTAGATAGCGGCGGCGGGGAGCTGTTTTTT.

The V call is TRBV7-2, the J call TRBJ1-2, with TRBD1 as a possible D gene (5 bases). The V end was cut by 5 bases, the J end by 2 bases, with 12 bases between. The CDR3 has 14 residues. Germline CDR1 SGHTA, CDR2 FQGNSA. The CDR3 is CASSAGVPNYGYTF. CDR3 bases: TGTGCCAGCAGCGCGGGGGTACCGAACTATGGCTACACCTTC.

The chain uses TRBV29-1 and TRBJ1-2, with 7 bases matching TRBD1. CDR3 size: 13 residues. The ends lost 5 bases at V and 2 bases at J; junction bases unmatched: 5. The germline V gene encodes CDR1 SQVTM and CDR2 ANQGSEA. This chain's CDR3 is CSVRQGGNYGYTF. The CDR3 nucleotides read TGCAGCGTTCGACAGGGTGGGAACTATGGCTACACCTTC.

In its sample, this clone was seen a few times. The V call is TRBV6-4, the J call TRBJ2-3; the D gene is possibly TRBD1 (6 bases). V lost 5 bases to trimming and J lost 2 bases, with 14 bases between them. Germline values: CDR1 MRHNA, CDR2 SNTAGT. The CDR3 is 15 residues long. CDR3 DNA: TGTGCCAGCAGTCAGACAGGAGGTTCCACAGATACGCAGTATTTT. This gives the protein CASSQTGGSTDTQYF.

The gene calls are TRBV4-1 and TRBJ2-7; TRBD1 is a possible D gene (6 bases). CDR3 length: 15 amino acids. Deletions cut 5 bases from V and 5 bases from J, with 19 bases between. Germline V gene lookup returns CDR1 MGHRA and CDR2 YSYEKL. CDR3 residues: CASSYSGRTDNEQYF. The CDR3 DNA follows: TGCGCCAGCAGCTATTCCGGCAGGACAGACAACGAGCAGTACTTC.

The chain employs TRBV5-1 and TRBJ2-1, with unresolved D. The CDR3 is 12 amino acids. Trimming took 3 bases from V and 4 from J, leaving 5 bases between them. The V gene's germline CDR1 is SGHRS and CDR2 YFSETQ. The chain's CDR3 is CASSSGYNEQFF. The CDR3 DNA reads TGCGCCAGCAGCTCCGGGTACAATGAGCAGTTCTTC.

The rearrangement joins TRBV5-1 to TRBJ1-2; 7 bases map to TRBD1. The germline V gene encodes CDR1 SGHRS and CDR2 YFSETQ. This CDR3 spans 14 amino acids. Trimming removed 5 bases from V and 2 bases from J; junction bases left unmatched: 6. CDR3 DNA sequence: TGCGCCAGCAGTGTGACAGGGTCGAACTATGGCTACACCTTC. The encoded protein is CASSVTGSNYGYTF.

The rearrangement joins TRBV4-1 to TRBJ1-2, with 7 bases aligning to TRBD1. V gave up 1 base and J gave up 3 bases; unmatched junction bases: 8. Germline V gene sequence: CDR1 MGHRA, CDR2 YSYEKL. This CDR3 is built from 16 residues. The CDR3 here is CASSQVRRGQDYGYTF. The CDR3 nucleotides read TGCGCCAGCAGCCAAGTTCGGAGGGGGCAGGACTATGGCTACACCTTC.

The chain uses TRBV5-1 and TRBJ1-6; D is perhaps TRBD1 (5 bases). CDR1 is SGHRS and CDR2 is YFSETQ in the germline V gene. There are 22 residues in the CDR3. V lost 0 bases to trimming and J lost 0 bases, with 25 bases between them. The CDR3 region has the DNA TGCGCCAGCAGCTTGGGTCCGACGGGTGACAGATTTTTGAGCTCCTATAATTCACCCCTCCACTTT. Encoded protein: CASSLGPTGDRFLSSYNSPLHF. The whole variable domain, remainder taken from reference TRBV5-1 and TRBJ1-6, is KAGVTQTPRYLIKTRGQQVTLSCSPISGHRSVSWYQQTPGQGLQFLFEYFSETQRNKGNFPGRFSGRQFSNSRSEMNVSTLELGDSALYLCASSLGPTGDRFLSSYNSPLHFGNGTRLTVT.

The rearrangement links TRBV27 to TRBJ2-3, with 9 bases lining up with TRBD2. The V segment lost 3 bases and the J segment 5 bases; nucleotides outside the gene matches: 9. The CDR3 totals 16 residues. Germline V gene data show CDR1 as MNHEY and CDR2 as SMNVEV (reference sequence). For the CDR3, the DNA is TGTGCCAGCAGTTTTCGGACTAGCGCCCTAGGAGATACGCAGTATTTT. Protein: CASSFRTSALGDTQYF.

CDR3 DNA: TGTGCCAGCGTCCAGGGGGAGTTACGAGTCTATGGCTACACCTTC. Its translation is CASVQGELRVYGYTF. V gene TRBV28 combines with J gene TRBJ1-2; 7 nucleotides align to TRBD1. The CDR3 extends over 15 amino acids. The junction had 13 bases not matched to a gene; V was cut back by 8 bases and J by 4 bases. Germline V gene data show CDR1 as MDHEN and CDR2 as SYDVKM.